The 20 T cell receptor beta chains below come from one sample, sequenced in a study of identical twins. TCRdb reprocessed the 5' RACE reads via MiXCR and lists one record per CDR3 protein. The sample carries 450,000 or so distinct CDR3 sequences, roughly 26% recorded once. These same records also appear under a second study, on T cells expressing NK-cell markers.

The sequenced material came from CD4+ T cells sorted from blood. These receptors originate from a woman aged 18-30 years in good health.

This clonotype came up a few times. This chain links TRBV7-9 with TRBJ2-1; D unclear. CDR3 length: 12 residues. V lost 1 base, J lost 10 bases, and 8 bases lay in between. Germline-derived CDR1 and CDR2 are SEHNR and FQNEAQ (reference sequence). The CDR3 DNA reads as TGTGCCAGCAGCTTAGTGGAGCAGGAGCAGTTCTTC. Translating it yields CASSLVEQEQFF. Together with reference TRBV7-9 and TRBJ2-1, the CDR3 gives the full variable domain: DTGVSQNPRHKITKRGQNVTFRCDPISEHNRLYWYRQTLGQGPEFLTYFQNEAQLEKSRLLSDRFSAERPKGSFSTLEIQRTEQGDSAMYLCASSLVEQEQFFGPGTRLTVL.

DNA of the CDR3: TGCGCCAGCAGCCGCAACCGGGACCTTCTTTTCTTC. Amino acid sequence: CASSRNRDLLFF. V is TRBV4-3 and J is TRBJ2-1; the D gene could be TRBD1 or TRBD2 (5 bases each). The CDR3 totals 12 residues. Germline V gene lookup returns CDR1 LGHNA and CDR2 YSLEER. V was clipped by 4 bases and J by 16 bases, with 17 bases between them.

This clonotype has at least ten counts. This rearrangement joins TRBV4-3 to TRBJ1-6; D remains unclear. The CDR3 contains 12 residues. V was shortened by 1 base and J by 9 bases, with 4 bases between the two germline ends. Germline-derived CDR1 and CDR2 are LGHNA and YSLEER. CDR3 bases: TGCGCCAGCAGCCAAGGGGTTTCACCCCTCCACTTT. Translation gives CASSQGVSPLHF.

The V and J genes are TRBV9 and TRBJ2-4; D is uncertain. The CDR3 extends over 14 amino acids. V was shortened by 5 bases and J by 0 bases, with 9 bases between the two germline ends. The V gene's germline CDR1 is SGDLS and CDR2 YYNGEE. Here the CDR3 DNA reads TGTGCCAGCAGTTTCTCAGCAGCCAAAAACATTCAGTACTTC. Translating gives CASSFSAAKNIQYF.

This clonotype has a handful of counts. The genes are TRBV9 and TRBJ2-2; D is possibly TRBD2 (6 bases). The CDR3 covers 15 residues. The V gene lost 0 bases and the J gene lost 5 bases, with 11 bases spanning the gap. Germline CDR1 SGDLS, CDR2 YYNGEE. In DNA form, the CDR3 reads TGTGCCAGCAGCGTAGGCAGGGCGGGGACCGGGGAGCTGTTTTTT. Protein product: CASSVGRAGTGELFF.

This clonotype was picked up a small number of times. The rearrangement links TRBV6-6 to TRBJ1-2; D uncertain. Germline V gives CDR1 MNHNY, CDR2 SVGAGI (reference sequence). With 1 base removed from V and 6 bases from J, the gap between germline ends came to 9 bases. The CDR3 has 13 amino acids. The CDR3 protein is CASSYWKGHGYTF. DNA for the CDR3: TGTGCCAGCAGTTACTGGAAGGGTCATGGCTACACCTTC.

A few counts support this clonotype. V usage is TRBV20-1 and J usage is TRBJ1-2; unclear D gene. CDR1 is DFQATT, CDR2 SNEGSKA, per germline (reference sequence). V lost 4 bases and J lost 4, with 10 bases in between. CDR3 length: 12 residues. DNA for the CDR3: TGCAGTGCTATTCGGGCAGTCTATGGCTACACCTTC. Translating it yields CSAIRAVYGYTF.

The chain links TRBV19 to TRBJ2-3; perhaps TRBD1 as D (5 bases). This CDR3 is 16 amino acids long. Looked up from germline, CDR1 is LNHDA and CDR2 is SQIVND (reference sequence). The germline V and J ends were trimmed by 1 base and 0 bases, with 11 bases remaining between them. This CDR3 reads CASSIGGRVSTDTQYF. The CDR3 nucleotides are TGTGCCAGTAGTATAGGAGGCAGGGTCAGCACAGATACGCAGTATTTT. The full variable domain, in which reference TRBV19 and TRBJ2-3 provide the parts outside the CDR3, is DGGITQSPKYLFRKEGQNVTLSCEQNLNHDAMYWYRQDPGQGLRLIYYSQIVNDFQKGDIAEGYSVSREKKESFPLTVTSAQKNPTAFYLCASSIGGRVSTDTQYFGPGTRLTVL.

The CDR3 coding sequence is TGTGCCAGCAGTTTACGGGCATTAGTAGGAGATACGCAGTATTTT. Protein product: CASSLRALVGDTQYF. The genes are TRBV28 and TRBJ2-3; D ambiguous. CDR3 size: 15 residues. CDR1 and CDR2 from the germline V gene are MDHEN and SYDVKM. V lost 2 bases and J 5 bases, leaving 14 bases between the germline ends.

The V gene is TRBV11-2, the J gene TRBJ2-3; 8 bases agree with TRBD2. V was clipped by 0 bases and J by 11 bases; unmatched bases: 4. There are 13 residues in the CDR3. Germline loops: CDR1 SGHAT, CDR2 FQNNGV. CDR3 loop: CASSLERREEQYF. DNA for the CDR3: TGTGCCAGCAGCTTAGAGAGGCGGGAGGAGCAGTATTTT.

This clonotype was recorded at least ten times. This chain connects TRBV12-3 or TRBV12-4 to TRBJ2-5; D is perhaps TRBD1 (5 bases). Deletions cut 6 bases from V and 5 bases from J, with 7 bases between. The CDR3 sequence is 11 residues long. CDR3 nucleotides: TGTGCCAGCAGGGGGCAGGAGACCCAGTACTTC. Translation: CASRGQETQYF.

The chain links TRBV12-3 or TRBV12-4 to TRBJ1-5, with TRBD1 as a possible D gene (5 bases). Trimming pared 3 bases from V and 4 bases from J, leaving 10 bases between. The CDR3 covers 14 residues. CDR3 nucleotides: TGTGCCAGCAGTTTTTCAGGGAGGAATCAGCCCCAGCATTTT. It yields the protein CASSFSGRNQPQHF.

The V gene is TRBV3-1, the J gene TRBJ2-7; D is perhaps TRBD2 (6 bases). V lost 4 bases and J 1 base, leaving 20 bases between the germline ends. Germline V CDR1 and CDR2: LGHDT, YNNKEL (reference sequence). CDR3 length: 17 amino acids. CDR3 nucleotides: TGTGCCAGCAGCCCCCTCACCAACGGGGGACGATCCTACGAGCAGTACTTC. Its translation is CASSPLTNGGRSYEQYF.

This clonotype was detected only a few times. The rearrangement joins TRBV7-2 to TRBJ1-5, with D hard to call. V lost 5 bases and J 6 bases, leaving 8 bases between the germline ends. The CDR3 is 12 residues long. Germline V gives CDR1 SGHTA, CDR2 FQGNSA. The CDR3 sequence is CASSPAGQPQHF. The CDR3 nucleotides read TGTGCCAGCAGCCCCGCGGGTCAGCCCCAGCATTTT.

The chain joins TRBV15 to TRBJ2-1, with 7 positions matching TRBD1. The CDR3 spans 16 residues. The junction had 3 bases not matched to a gene; V was cut back by 1 base and J by 0 bases. Germline CDR1 reads LNHNV; CDR2 reads YYDKDF (reference sequence). For the CDR3, the DNA is TGTGCCACCAGCAGAGGTGGGACAGCCTCCTACAATGAGCAGTTCTTC. This translates into CATSRGGTASYNEQFF.

The table lists this clonotype with a few counts. CDR3 DNA: TGTGCCAGCAGCCTGGGTACAGGGGAAAGGGGTCGGTATGGCTACACCTTC. Translated: CASSLGTGERGRYGYTF. V gene TRBV7-2 combines with J gene TRBJ1-2; 7 bases fit TRBD1. V gave up 5 bases and J gave up 5 bases; unmatched junction bases: 17. In germline, CDR1 is SGHTA, CDR2 FQGNSA. This CDR3 is 17 amino acids long.

This clonotype has a single count. The rearrangement joins TRBV7-9 to TRBJ1-1; 7 bases line up with TRBD1. Germline V gives CDR1 SEHNR, CDR2 FQNEAQ (reference sequence). The CDR3 has 13 amino acids. V lost 4 bases to trimming and J lost 10 bases; unmatched junction nucleotides: 9. The CDR3 protein is CASSYGQAGGAFF. CDR3 sequence (DNA): TGTGCCAGCAGCTATGGACAGGCCGGGGGAGCTTTCTTT. Drawing the rest from reference TRBV7-9 and TRBJ1-1, the complete variable domain is DTGVSQNPRHKITKRGQNVTFRCDPISEHNRLYWYRQTLGQGPEFLTYFQNEAQLEKSRLLSDRFSAERPKGSFSTLEIQRTEQGDSAMYLCASSYGQAGGAFFGQGTRLTVV.

The chain joins TRBV20-1 to TRBJ1-5; D remains ambiguous. CDR1 and CDR2 from the germline V gene are DFQATT and SNEGSKA (reference sequence). This CDR3 contains 14 residues. The V end lost 2 bases, the J end lost 4 bases, and 12 bases lay between the germline ends. DNA for the CDR3: TGCAGTGCTAGAAACCCCGGTGCGAATCAGCCCCAGCATTTT. Encoded protein: CSARNPGANQPQHF.

This clonotype occurred many times. The rearrangement uses TRBV6-5 and TRBJ2-7; TRBD2 is a possible D gene (6 bases). The CDR3 loop spans 16 amino acids. From germline, CDR1 is MNHEY and CDR2 SVGAGI. With 0 bases removed from V and 2 bases from J, the gap between germline ends came to 14 bases. CDR3 sequence (DNA): TGTGCCAGCAGTTACTCGGAGCGGGCCAACCCCTACGAGCAGTACTTC. Translated, it gives CASSYSERANPYEQYF.

The V gene is TRBV5-1, the J gene TRBJ2-1, with D possibly called TRBD1 or TRBD2 (6 bases each). V lost 0 bases to trimming and J lost 5 bases, with 12 bases between them. The CDR3 extends over 15 amino acids. CDR1 and CDR2 from the germline V gene are SGHRS and YFSETQ. The CDR3 DNA reads as TGCGCCAGCAGCTTGGTCGGCGGGACAAACAATGAGCAGTTCTTC. This codes for CASSLVGGTNNEQFF.